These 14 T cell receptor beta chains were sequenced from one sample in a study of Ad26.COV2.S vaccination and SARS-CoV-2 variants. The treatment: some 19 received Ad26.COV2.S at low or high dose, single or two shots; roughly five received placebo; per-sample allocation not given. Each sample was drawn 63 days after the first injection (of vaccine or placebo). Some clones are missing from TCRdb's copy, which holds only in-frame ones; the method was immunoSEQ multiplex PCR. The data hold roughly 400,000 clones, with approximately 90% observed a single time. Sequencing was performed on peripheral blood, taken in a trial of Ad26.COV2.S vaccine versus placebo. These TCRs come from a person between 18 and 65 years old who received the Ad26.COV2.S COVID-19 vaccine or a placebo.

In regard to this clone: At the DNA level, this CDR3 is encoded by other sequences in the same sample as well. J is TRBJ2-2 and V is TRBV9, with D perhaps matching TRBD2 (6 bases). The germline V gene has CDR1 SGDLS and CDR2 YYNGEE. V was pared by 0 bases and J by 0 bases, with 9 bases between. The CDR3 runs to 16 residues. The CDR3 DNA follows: TGTGCCAGCAGCGTAGTGCGGGGAGCGAACACCGGGGAGCTGTTTTTT. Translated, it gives CASSVVRGANTGELFF.

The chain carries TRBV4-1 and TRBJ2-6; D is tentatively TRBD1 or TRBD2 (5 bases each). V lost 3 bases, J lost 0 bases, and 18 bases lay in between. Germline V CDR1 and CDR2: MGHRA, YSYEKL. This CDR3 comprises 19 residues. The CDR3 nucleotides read TGCGCCAGCAGCCACGAAAAGGGGAGCAGGACCTCTGGGGCCAACGTCCTGACTTTC. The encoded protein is CASSHEKGSRTSGANVLTF.

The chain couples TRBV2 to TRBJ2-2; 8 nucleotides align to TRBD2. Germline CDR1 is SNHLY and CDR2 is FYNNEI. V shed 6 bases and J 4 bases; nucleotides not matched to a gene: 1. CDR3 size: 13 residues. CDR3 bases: TGTGCCAGCAGGCGGGGGGCCACCGGGGAGCTGTTTTTT. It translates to CASRRGATGELFF.

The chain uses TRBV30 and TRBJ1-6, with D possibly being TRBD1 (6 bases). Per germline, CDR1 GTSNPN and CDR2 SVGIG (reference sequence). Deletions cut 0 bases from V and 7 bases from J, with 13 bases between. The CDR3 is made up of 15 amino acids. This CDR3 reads CAWSVLARGNSPLHF. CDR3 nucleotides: TGTGCCTGGAGTGTACTGGCCAGGGGAAATTCACCCCTCCACTTT.

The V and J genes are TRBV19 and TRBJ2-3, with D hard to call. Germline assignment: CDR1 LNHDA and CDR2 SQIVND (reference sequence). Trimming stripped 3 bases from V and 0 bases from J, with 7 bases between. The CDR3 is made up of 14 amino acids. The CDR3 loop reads CASSIGSSTDTQYF. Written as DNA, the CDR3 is TGTGCCAGTAGTATTGGGTCTAGCACAGATACGCAGTATTTT.

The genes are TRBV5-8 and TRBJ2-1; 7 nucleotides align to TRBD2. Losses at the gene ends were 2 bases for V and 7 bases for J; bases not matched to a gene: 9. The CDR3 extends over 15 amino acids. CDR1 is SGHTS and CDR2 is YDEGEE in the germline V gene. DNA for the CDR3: TGTGCCAGCAGCTTACAGGCAGCGGGGATAAATGAGCAGTTCTTC. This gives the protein CASSLQAAGINEQFF.

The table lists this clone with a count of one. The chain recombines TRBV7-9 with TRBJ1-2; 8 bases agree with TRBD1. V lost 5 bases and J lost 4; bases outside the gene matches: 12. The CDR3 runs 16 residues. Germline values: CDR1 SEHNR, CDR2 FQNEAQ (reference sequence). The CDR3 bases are TGTGCCAGCAGCGTCCCCAGGGGGCGAGTGCGCTATGGCTACACCTTC. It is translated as CASSVPRGRVRYGYTF.

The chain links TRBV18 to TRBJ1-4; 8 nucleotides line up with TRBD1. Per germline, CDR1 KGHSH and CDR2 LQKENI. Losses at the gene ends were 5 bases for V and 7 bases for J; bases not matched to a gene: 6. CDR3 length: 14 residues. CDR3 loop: CASSGQGRREKLFF. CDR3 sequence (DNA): TGTGCCAGCTCAGGACAGGGCCGGCGTGAAAAACTGTTTTTT. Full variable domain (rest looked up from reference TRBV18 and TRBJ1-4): NAGVMQNPRHLVRRRGQEARLRCSPMKGHSHVYWYRQLPEEGLKFMVYLQKENIIDESGMPKERFSAEFPKEGPSILRIQQVVRGDSAAYFCASSGQGRREKLFFGSGTQLSVL.

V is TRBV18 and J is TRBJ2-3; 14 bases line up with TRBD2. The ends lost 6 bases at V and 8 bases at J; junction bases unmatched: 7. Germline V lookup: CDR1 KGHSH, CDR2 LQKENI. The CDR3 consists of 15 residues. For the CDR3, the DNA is TGTGCCAGCTCGGACCGGACTAGCGGGAGGAGTACGCAGTATTTT. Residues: CASSDRTSGRSTQYF. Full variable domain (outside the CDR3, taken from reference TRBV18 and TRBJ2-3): NAGVMQNPRHLVRRRGQEARLRCSPMKGHSHVYWYRQLPEEGLKFMVYLQKENIIDESGMPKERFSAEFPKEGPSILRIQQVVRGDSAAYFCASSDRTSGRSTQYFGPGTRLTVL.

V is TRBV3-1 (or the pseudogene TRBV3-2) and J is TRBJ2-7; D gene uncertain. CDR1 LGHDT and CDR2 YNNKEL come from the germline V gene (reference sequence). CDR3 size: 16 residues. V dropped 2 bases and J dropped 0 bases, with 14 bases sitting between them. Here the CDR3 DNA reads TGTGCCAGCAGCCAATTTCGGAGTCCTCGCTCCTACGAGCAGTACTTC. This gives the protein CASSQFRSPRSYEQYF.

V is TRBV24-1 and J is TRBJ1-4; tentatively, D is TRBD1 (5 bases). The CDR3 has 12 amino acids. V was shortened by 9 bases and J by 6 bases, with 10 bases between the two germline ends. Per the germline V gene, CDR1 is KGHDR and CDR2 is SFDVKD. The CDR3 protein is CATQGPDEKLFF. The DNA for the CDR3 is TGTGCCACCCAGGGCCCTGATGAAAAACTGTTTTTT.

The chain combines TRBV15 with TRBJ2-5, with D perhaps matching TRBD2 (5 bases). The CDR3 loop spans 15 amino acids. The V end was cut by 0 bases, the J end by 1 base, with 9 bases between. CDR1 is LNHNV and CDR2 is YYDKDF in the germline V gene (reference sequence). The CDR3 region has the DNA TGTGCCACCAGCAGAGATCTCGCGGGCCAAGAGACCCAGTACTTC. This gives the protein CATSRDLAGQETQYF.

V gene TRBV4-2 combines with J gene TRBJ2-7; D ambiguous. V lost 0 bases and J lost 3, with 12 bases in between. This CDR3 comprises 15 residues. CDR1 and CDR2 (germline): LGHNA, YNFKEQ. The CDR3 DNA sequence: TGTGCCAGCAGCCAAGACCGGGCAGGTGGCTACGAGCAGTACTTC. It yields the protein CASSQDRAGGYEQYF.

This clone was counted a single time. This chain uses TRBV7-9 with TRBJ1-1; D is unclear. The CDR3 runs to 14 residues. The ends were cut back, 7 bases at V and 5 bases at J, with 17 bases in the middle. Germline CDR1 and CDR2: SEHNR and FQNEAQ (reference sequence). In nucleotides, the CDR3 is TGTGCCAGCACCTACCTACGTGTGGGGACTGAAGCTTTCTTT. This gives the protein CASTYLRVGTEAFF.